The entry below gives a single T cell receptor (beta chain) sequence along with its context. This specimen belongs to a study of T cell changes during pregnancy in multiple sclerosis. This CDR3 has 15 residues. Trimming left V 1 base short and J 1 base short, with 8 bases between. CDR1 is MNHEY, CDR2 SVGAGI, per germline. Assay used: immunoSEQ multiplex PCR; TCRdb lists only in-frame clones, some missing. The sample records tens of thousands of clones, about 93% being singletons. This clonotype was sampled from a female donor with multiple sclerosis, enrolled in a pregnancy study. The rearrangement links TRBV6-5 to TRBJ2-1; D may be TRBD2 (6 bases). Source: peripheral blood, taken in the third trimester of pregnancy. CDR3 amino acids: CASSYYSGSYNEQFF. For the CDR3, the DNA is TGTGCCAGCAGTTACTATAGCGGTTCCTACAATGAGCAGTTCTTC.